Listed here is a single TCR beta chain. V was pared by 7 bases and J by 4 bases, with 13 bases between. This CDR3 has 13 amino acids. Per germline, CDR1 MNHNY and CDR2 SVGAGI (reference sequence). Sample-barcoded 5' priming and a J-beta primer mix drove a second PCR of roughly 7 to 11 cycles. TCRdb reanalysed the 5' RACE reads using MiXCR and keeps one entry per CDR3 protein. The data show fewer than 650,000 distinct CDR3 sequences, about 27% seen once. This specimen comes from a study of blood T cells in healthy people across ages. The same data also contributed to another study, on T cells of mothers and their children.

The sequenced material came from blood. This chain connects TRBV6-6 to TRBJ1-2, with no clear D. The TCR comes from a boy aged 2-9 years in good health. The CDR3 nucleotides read TGTGCCAGCACCCAAAAAGATCCCTATGGCTACACCTTC. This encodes CASTQKDPYGYTF.